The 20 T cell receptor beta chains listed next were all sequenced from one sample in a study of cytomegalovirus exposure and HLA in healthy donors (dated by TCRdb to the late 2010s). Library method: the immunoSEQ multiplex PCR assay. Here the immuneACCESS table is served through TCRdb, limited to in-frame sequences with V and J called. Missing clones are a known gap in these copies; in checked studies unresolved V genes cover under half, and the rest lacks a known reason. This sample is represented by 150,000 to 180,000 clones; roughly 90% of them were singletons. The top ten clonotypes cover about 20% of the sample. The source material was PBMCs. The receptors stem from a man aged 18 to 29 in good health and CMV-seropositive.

CDR3 amino acids: CASSQQGQSSRETQYF. CDR3 nucleotide sequence: TGTGCCAGCAGTCAACAGGGTCAGAGTAGCAGAGAGACCCAGTACTTC. The V gene is TRBV2, the J gene TRBJ2-5; tentatively, D is TRBD1 (6 bases). This CDR3 has 16 residues. Trimming cost V 5 bases and J 4 bases, with 20 bases left between them. Germline V gene sequence: CDR1 SNHLY, CDR2 FYNNEI.

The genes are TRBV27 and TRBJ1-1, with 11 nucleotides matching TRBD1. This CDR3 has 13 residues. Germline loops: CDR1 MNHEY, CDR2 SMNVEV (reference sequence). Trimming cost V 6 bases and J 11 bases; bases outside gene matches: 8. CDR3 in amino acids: CASRAGQGAIAFF. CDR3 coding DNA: TGTGCCAGCAGGGCAGGACAGGGGGCGATCGCTTTCTTT.

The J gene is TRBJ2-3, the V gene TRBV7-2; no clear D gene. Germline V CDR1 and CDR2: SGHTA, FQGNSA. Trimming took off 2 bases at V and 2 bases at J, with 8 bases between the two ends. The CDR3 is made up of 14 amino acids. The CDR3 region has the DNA TGTGCCAGCAGCTTATACTTGAACACAGATACGCAGTATTTT. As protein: CASSLYLNTDTQYF. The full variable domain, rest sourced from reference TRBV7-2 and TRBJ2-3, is GAGVSQSPSNKVTEKGKDVELRCDPISGHTALYWYRQSLGQGLEFLIYFQGNSAPDKSGLPSDRFSAERTGGSVSTLTIQRTQQEDSAVYLCASSLYLNTDTQYFGPGTRLTVL.

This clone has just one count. This CDR3 is CASLDRLAGDPFYEQYF. CDR3 DNA sequence: TGTGCCAGCTTAGATAGGCTAGCGGGAGATCCTTTTTACGAGCAGTACTTC. The chain joins TRBV6-4 to TRBJ2-7; 10 bases fit TRBD2. Germline V gives CDR1 MRHNA, CDR2 SNTAGT. The junction had 17 bases not matched to a gene; V was cut back by 8 bases and J by 4 bases. The CDR3 has 17 residues.

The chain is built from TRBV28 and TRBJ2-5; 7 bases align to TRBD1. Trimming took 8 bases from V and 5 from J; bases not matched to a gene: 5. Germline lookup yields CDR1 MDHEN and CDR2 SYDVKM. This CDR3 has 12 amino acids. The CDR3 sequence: CASRGGLETQYF. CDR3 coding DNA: TGTGCCAGCCGAGGGGGCTTGGAGACCCAGTACTTC.

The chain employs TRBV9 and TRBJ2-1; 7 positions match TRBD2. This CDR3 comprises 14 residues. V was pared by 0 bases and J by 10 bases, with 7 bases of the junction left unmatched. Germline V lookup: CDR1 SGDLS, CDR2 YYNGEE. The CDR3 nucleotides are TGTGCCAGCAGCGTAGCGGGAGGATTAGAGGAGCAGTTCTTC. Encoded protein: CASSVAGGLEEQFF.

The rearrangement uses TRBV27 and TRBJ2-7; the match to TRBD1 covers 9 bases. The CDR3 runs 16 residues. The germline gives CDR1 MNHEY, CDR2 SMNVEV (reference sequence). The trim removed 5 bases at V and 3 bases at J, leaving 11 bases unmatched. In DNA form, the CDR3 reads TGTGCCAGCAGTCCCCGCCAGACAGGGGGGGGCTACGAGCAGTACTTC. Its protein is CASSPRQTGGGYEQYF.

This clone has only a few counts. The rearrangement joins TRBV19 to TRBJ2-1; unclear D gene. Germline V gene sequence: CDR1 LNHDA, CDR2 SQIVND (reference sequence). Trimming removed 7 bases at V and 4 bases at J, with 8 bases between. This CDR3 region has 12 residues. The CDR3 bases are TGTGCCAGTACCCCGGGTTACAATGAGCAGTTCTTC. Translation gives CASTPGYNEQFF.

The CDR3 nucleotides read TGTGCCAGCAGCCCCGGGACTAGCGGCTTACGACGGCAGTTCTTC. It yields the protein CASSPGTSGLRRQFF. The chain uses TRBV9 and TRBJ2-1, with 11 bases aligning to TRBD2. With 4 bases clipped from V and 12 bases from J, the junction kept 12 bases outside the gene matches. This CDR3 is built from 15 residues. In germline, CDR1 is SGDLS, CDR2 YYNGEE.

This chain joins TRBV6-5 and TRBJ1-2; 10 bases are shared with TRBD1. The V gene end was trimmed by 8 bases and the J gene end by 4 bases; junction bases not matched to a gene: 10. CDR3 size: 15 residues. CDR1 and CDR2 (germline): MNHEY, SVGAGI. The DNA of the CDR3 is TGTGCCAGCCTCCGATCCGGGACAGGGGTCTATGGCTACACCTTC. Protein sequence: CASLRSGTGVYGYTF.

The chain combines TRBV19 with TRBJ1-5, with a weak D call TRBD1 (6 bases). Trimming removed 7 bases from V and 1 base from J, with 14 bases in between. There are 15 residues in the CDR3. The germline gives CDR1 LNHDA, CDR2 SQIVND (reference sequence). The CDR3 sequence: CASKGGSGSNQPQHF. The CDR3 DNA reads TGTGCCAGTAAGGGGGGGTCCGGGAGCAATCAGCCCCAGCATTTT.

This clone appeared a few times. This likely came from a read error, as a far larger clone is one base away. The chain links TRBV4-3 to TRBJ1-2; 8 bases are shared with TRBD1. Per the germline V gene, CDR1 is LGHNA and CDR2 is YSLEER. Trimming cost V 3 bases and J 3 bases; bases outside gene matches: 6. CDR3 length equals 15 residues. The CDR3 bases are TGCGCCAGCAGCCAGCGCGGACAGGGCTACTATGGCTACACCTTC. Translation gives CASSQRGQGYYGYTF.

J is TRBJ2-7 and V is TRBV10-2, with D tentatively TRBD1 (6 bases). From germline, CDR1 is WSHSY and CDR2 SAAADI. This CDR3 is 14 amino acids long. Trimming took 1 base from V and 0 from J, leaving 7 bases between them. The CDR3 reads CASSEWGHSYEQYF. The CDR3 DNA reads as TGCGCCAGCAGTGAGTGGGGACACTCCTACGAGCAGTACTTC.

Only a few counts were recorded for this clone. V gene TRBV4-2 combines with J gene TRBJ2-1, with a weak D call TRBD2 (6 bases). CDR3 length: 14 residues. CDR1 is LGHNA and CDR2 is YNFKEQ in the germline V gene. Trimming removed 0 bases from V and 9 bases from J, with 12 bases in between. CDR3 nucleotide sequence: TGTGCCAGCAGCCAAGATAGGACGGGAGCTGAGCAGTTCTTC. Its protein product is CASSQDRTGAEQFF.

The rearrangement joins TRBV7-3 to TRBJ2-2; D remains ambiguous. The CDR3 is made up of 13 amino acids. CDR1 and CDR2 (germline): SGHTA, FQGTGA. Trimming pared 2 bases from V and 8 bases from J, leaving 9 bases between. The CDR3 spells CASSLGHEGELFF. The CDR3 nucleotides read TGTGCCAGCAGCTTAGGGCATGAGGGGGAGCTGTTTTTT.

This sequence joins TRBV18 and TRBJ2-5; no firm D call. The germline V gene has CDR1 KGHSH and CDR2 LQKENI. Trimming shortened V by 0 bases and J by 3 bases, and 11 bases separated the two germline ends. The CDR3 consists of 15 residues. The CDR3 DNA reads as TGTGCCAGCTCACCACCGCGGCCCGGAGAAGAGACCCAGTACTTC. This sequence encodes CASSPPRPGEETQYF. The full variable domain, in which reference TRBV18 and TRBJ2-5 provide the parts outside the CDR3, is NAGVMQNPRHLVRRRGQEARLRCSPMKGHSHVYWYRQLPEEGLKFMVYLQKENIIDESGMPKERFSAEFPKEGPSILRIQQVVRGDSAAYFCASSPPRPGEETQYFGPGTRLLVL.

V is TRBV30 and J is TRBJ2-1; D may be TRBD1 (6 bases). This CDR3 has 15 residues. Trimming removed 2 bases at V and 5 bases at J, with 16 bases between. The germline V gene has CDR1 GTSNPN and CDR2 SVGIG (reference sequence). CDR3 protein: CAWSFPGASDNEQFF. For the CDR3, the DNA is TGTGCCTGGAGTTTTCCAGGGGCCTCTGACAATGAGCAGTTCTTC.

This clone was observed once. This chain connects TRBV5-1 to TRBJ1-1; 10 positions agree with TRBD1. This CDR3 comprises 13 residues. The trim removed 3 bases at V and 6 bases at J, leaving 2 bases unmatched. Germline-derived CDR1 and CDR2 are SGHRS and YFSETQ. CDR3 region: CASSSDRGAEAFF. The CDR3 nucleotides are TGCGCCAGCAGCTCGGACAGGGGGGCTGAAGCTTTCTTT.

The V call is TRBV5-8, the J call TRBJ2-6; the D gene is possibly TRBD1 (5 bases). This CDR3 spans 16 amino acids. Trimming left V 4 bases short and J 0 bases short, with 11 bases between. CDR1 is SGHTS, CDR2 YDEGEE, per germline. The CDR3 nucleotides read TGTGCCAGCAGCCTAGGACAAGGCTCTGGGGCCAACGTCCTGACTTTC. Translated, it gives CASSLGQGSGANVLTF.

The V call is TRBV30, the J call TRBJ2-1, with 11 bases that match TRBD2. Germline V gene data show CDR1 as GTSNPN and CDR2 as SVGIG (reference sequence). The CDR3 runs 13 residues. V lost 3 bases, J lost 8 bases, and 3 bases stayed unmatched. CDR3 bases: TGTGCCTGGAGCCGGGGACTAGCGGATGAGCAGTTCTTC. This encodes CAWSRGLADEQFF.